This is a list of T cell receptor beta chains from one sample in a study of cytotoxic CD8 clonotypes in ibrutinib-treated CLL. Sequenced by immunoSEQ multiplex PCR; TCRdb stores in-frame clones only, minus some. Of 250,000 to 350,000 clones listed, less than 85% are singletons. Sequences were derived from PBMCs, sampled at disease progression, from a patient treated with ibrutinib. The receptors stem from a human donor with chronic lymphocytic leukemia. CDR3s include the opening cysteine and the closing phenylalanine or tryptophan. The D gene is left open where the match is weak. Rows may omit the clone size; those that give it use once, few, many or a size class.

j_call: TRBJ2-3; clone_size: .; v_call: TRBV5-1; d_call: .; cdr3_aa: CASSGFGVTDTQYF; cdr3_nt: TGCGCCAGCAGTGGGTTCGGGGTCACAGATACGCAGTATTTT
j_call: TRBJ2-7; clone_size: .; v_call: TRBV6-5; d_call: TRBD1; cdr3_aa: CASSRDRGSYEQYF; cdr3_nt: TGTGCCAGCAGTAGAGACAGGGGCTCCTACGAGCAGTACTTC
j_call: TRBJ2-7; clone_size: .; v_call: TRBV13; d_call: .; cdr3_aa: CASSTAVSGEQYF; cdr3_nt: TGTGCCAGCAGCACAGCTGTTTCGGGGGAGCAGTACTTC
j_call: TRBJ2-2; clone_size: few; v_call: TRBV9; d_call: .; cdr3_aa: CASSVHSTGELFF; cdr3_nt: TGTGCCAGCAGCGTACACTCCACCGGGGAGCTGTTTTTT
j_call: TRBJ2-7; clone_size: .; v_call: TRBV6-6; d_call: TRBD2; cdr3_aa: CASTYGLAYEQYF; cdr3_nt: TGTGCCAGCACCTACGGACTAGCCTACGAGCAGTACTTC
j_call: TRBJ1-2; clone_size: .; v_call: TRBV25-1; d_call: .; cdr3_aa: CASSEDGANYGYTF; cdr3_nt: TGTGCCAGCAGTGAGGACGGAGCTAACTATGGCTACACCTTC
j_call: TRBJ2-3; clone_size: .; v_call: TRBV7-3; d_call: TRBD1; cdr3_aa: CASSLSTGGITDTQYF; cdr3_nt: TGTGCCAGCAGCTTAAGCACAGGGGGTATCACAGATACGCAGTATTTT
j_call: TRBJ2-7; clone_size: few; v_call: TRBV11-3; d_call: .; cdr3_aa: CASSVGRGTYEQYF; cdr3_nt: TGTGCCAGCAGCGTAGGCAGGGGAACCTACGAGCAGTACTTC
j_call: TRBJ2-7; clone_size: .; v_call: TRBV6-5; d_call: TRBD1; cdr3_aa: CASSTRDRGAGQYF; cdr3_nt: TGTGCCAGCAGTACAAGGGACAGGGGGGCCGGGCAGTACTTC
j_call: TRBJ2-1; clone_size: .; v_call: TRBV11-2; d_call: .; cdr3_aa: CASSVLTGPPYNEQFF; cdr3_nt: TGTGCCAGCAGCGTGCTGACAGGCCCACCCTACAATGAGCAGTTCTTC
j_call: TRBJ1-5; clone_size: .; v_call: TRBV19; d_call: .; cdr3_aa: CASSIHSLNQPQHF; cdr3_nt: TGTGCCAGTAGTATCCACAGCCTCAATCAGCCCCAGCATTTT
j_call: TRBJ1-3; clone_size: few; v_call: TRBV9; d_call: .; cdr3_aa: CASSAHSPRVWTGNTIYF; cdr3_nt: TGTGCCAGCAGCGCCCACAGCCCCAGGGTTTGGACTGGAAACACCATATATTTT
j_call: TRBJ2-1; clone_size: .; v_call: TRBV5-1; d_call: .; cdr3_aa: CASSSANMPVEFF; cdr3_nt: TGCGCCAGCAGCTCCGCAAATATGCCCGTAGAGTTCTTC
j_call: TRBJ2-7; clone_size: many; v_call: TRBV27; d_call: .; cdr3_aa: CASSLSWVFGSYEQYF; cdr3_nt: TGTGCCAGCAGTTTATCGTGGGTTTTCGGCTCCTACGAGCAGTACTTC
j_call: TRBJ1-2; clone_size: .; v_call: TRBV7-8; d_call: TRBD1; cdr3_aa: CASSHDRDRNYGYTF; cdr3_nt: TGTGCCAGCAGCCACGACCGGGACAGGAACTATGGCTACACCTTC
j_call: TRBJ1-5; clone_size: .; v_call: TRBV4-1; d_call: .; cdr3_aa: CASSPEGYGNQPQHF; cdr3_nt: TGCGCCAGCAGCCCGGAAGGGTATGGCAATCAGCCCCAGCATTTT
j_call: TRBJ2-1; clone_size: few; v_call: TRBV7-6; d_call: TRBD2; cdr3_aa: CASSRLAGTYNEQFF; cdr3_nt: TGTGCCAGCAGCCGACTAGCGGGGACCTACAATGAGCAGTTCTTC
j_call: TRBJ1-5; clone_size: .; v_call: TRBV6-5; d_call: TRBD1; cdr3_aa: CASSPDRGGPPQHF; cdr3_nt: TGTGCCAGCAGTCCCGACAGGGGTGGGCCGCCCCAGCATTTT
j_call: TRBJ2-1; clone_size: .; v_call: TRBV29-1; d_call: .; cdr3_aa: CSVGDFKVSYNEQFF; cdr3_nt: TGCAGCGTCGGGGACTTTAAAGTCTCCTACAATGAGCAGTTCTTC
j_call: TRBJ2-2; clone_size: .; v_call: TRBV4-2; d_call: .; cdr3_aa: CASSQFTGELFF; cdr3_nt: TGTGCCAGCAGCCAATTCACCGGGGAGCTGTTTTTT
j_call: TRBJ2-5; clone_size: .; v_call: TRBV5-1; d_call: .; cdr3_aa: CASSSGGGFAQETQYF; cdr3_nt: TGCGCCAGCAGCTCGGGTGGGGGTTTCGCCCAAGAGACCCAGTACTTC
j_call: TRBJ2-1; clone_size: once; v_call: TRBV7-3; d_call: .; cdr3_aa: CASSAFGRGPHNEQFF; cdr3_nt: TGTGCCAGCAGCGCCTTCGGGAGAGGTCCCCACAATGAGCAGTTCTTC
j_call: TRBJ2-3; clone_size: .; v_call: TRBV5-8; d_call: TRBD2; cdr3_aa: CASSSGLAWDTQYF; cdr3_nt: TGTGCCAGCAGCTCCGGACTAGCGTGGGATACGCAGTATTTT
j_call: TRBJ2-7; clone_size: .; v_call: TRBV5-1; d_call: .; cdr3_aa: CASSQPLLRGASYEQYF; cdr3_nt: TGCGCCAGCAGCCAACCCTTATTGCGGGGCGCCTCCTACGAGCAGTACTTC
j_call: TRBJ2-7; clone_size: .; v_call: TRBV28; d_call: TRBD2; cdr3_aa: CASSLPGLAVQYF; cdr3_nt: TGTGCCAGCAGTTTGCCGGGACTAGCCGTGCAGTACTTC
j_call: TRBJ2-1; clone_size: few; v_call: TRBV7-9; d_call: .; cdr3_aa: CASSSPDSYNEQFF; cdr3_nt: TGTGCCAGCAGCTCACCAGACTCTTACAATGAGCAGTTCTTC
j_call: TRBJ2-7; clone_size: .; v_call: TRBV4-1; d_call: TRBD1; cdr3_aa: CASSPPSFTGGAYEQYF; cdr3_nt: TGCGCCAGCAGCCCCCCCAGTTTTACAGGGGGCGCGTACGAGCAGTACTTC
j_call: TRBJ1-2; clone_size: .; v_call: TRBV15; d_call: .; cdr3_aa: CATSSRALNSLGYTF; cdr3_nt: TGTGCCACCAGCAGTAGGGCCCTCAACTCCCTTGGCTACACCTTC
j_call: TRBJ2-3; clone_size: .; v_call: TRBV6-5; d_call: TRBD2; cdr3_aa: CASSTASGSTDTQYF; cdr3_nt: TGTGCCAGCAGTACAGCTAGCGGGAGCACAGATACGCAGTATTTT
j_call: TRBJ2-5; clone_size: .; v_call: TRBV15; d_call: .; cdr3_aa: CATSSDGGRETQYF; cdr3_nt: TGTGCCACCAGCAGCGACGGAGGCCGGGAGACCCAGTACTTC
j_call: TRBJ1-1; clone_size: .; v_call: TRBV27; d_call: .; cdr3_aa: CASSFSANEAFF; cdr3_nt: TGTGCCAGCAGTTTTTCGGCGAATGAAGCTTTCTTT
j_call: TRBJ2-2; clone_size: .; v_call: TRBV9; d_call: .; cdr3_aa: CASSVSRNTGELFF; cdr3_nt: TGTGCCAGCAGCGTGTCCAGGAACACCGGGGAGCTGTTTTTT
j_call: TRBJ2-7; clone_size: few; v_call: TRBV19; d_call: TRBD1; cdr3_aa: CASRSRTGHLDEQYF; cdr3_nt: TGTGCCAGTAGATCCAGGACAGGTCATCTCGACGAGCAGTACTTC
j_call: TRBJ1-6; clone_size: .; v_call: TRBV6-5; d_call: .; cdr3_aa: CASSQQGGLRPLHF; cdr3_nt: TGTGCCAGCAGTCAACAGGGCGGCCTGCGTCCCCTCCACTTT
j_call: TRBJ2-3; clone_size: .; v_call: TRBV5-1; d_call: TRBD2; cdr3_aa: CASSLSASGRPSTDTQYF; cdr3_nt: TGCGCCAGCAGCTTGTCGGCTAGCGGGCGCCCTAGCACAGATACGCAGTATTTT
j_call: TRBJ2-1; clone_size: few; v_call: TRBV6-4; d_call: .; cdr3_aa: CASSDSIGQQFF; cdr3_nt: TGTGCCAGCAGTGACTCGATAGGGCAGCAGTTCTTC
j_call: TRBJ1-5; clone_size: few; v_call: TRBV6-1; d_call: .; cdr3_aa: CASSEVGGVQWSNQPQHF; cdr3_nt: TGTGCCAGCAGTGAAGTCGGCGGGGTCCAATGGAGTAATCAGCCCCAGCATTTT
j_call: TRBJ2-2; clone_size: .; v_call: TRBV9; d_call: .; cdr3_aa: CASSAQGYTGELFF; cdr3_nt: TGTGCCAGCAGCGCCCAGGGATACACCGGGGAGCTGTTTTTT
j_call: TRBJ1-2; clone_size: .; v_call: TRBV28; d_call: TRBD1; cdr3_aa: CASSKYRGRGYTF; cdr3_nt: TGTGCCAGCAGTAAGTACAGGGGCCGCGGCTACACCTTC
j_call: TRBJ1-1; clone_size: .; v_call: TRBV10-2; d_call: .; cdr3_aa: CASRWLNTEAFF; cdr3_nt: TGCGCCAGCAGGTGGCTAAACACTGAAGCTTTCTTT
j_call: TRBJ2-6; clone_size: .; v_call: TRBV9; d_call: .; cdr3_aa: CASSRWTAGLMGTNVLTF; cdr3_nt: TGTGCCAGCAGCCGCTGGACAGCCGGTCTCATGGGGACCAACGTCCTGACTTTC
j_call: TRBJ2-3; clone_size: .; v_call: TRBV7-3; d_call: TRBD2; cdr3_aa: CASRSGSADTQYF; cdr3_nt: TGTGCCAGTCGTAGCGGGAGCGCAGATACGCAGTATTTT
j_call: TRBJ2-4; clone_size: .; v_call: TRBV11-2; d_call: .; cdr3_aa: CASSLGTIQYF; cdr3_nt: TGTGCCAGCAGCTTAGGTACCATTCAGTACTTC
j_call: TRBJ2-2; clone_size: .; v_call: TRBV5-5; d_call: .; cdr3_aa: CASSLSTGTGELFF; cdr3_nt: TGTGCCAGCAGCTTGTCCACAGGGACCGGGGAGCTGTTTTTT
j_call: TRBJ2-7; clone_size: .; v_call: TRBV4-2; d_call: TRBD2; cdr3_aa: CASSQSGGQYEQYF; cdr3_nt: TGTGCCAGCAGCCAAAGCGGGGGGCAGTACGAGCAGTACTTC
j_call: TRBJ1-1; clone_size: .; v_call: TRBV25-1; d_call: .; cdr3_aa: CASSEWVNTEAFF; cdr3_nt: TGTGCCAGCAGTGAATGGGTCAACACTGAAGCTTTCTTT